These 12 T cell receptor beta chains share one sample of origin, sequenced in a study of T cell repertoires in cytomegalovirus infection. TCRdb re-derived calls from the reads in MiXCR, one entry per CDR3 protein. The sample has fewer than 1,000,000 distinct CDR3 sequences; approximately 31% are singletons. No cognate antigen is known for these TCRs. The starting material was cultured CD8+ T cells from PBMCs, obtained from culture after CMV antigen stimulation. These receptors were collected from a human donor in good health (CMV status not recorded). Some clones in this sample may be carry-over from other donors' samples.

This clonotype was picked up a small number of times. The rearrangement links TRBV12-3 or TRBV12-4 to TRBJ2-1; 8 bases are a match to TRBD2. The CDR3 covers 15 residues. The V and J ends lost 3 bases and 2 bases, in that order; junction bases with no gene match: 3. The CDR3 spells CASSFAGGTYNEQFF. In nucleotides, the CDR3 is TGTGCCAGCAGTTTTGCGGGGGGTACCTACAATGAGCAGTTCTTC.

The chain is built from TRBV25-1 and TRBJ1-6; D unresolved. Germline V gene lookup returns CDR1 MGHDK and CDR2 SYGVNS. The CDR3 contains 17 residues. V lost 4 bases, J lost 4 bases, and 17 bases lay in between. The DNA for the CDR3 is TGTGCCAGCAGTGGGGCGTCGGAGTCAAGATATAATTCACCCCTCCACTTT. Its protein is CASSGASESRYNSPLHF.

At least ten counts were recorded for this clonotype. The CDR3 DNA reads as TGTGCCAGCAGCTTAGCGGTAGGCAGGGGCGGTCAGCCCCAGCATTTT. Amino acid sequence: CASSLAVGRGGQPQHF. The chain has TRBV7-8 and TRBJ1-5, with D possibly being TRBD1 (6 bases). The germline V gene has CDR1 SGHVS and CDR2 FQNEAQ. Trimming took 0 bases from V and 6 from J, leaving 15 bases between them. This CDR3 is 16 amino acids long.

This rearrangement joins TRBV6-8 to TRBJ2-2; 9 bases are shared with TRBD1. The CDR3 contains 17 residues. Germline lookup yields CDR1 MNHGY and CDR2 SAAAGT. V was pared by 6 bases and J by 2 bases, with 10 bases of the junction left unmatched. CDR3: CASSREPGQGNTGELFF. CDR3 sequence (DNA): TGTGCCAGCAGCCGAGAACCGGGACAGGGTAACACCGGGGAGCTGTTTTTT.

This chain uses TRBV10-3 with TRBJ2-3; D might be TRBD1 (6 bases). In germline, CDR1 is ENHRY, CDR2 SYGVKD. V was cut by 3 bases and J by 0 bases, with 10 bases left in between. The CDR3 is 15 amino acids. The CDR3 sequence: CAISDMGASTDTQYF. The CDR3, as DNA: TGTGCCATCAGTGATATGGGGGCAAGCACAGATACGCAGTATTTT.

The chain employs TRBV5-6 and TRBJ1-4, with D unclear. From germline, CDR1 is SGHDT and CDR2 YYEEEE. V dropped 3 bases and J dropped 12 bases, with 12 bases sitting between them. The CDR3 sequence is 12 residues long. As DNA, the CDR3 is TGTGCCAGCAGCTACGTCTCTACGGAACTGTTTTTT. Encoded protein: CASSYVSTELFF.

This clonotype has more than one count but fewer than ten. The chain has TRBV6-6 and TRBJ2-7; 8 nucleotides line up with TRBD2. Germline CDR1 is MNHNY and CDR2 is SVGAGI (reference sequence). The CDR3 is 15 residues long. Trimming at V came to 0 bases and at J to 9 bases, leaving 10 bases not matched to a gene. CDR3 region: CASSYSSTGGQGQYV. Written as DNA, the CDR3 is TGTGCCAGCAGTTACTCGAGTACGGGGGGGCAGGGGCAGTACGTC.

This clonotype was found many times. The CDR3 DNA reads as TGTGCCAGCAGCTCCATTAGGGGACACGGTCCGCCTGAAGCTTTCTTT. Translated: CASSSIRGHGPPEAFF. The chain is built from TRBV7-9 and TRBJ1-1; tentatively, D is TRBD1 (6 bases). V dropped 4 bases and J dropped 6 bases, with 21 bases sitting between them. This CDR3 has 16 amino acids. In germline, CDR1 is SEHNR, CDR2 FQNEAQ (reference sequence). Drawing the rest from reference TRBV7-9 and TRBJ1-1, the complete variable domain is DTGVSQNPRHKITKRGQNVTFRCDPISEHNRLYWYRQTLGQGPEFLTYFQNEAQLEKSRLLSDRFSAERPKGSFSTLEIQRTEQGDSAMYLCASSSIRGHGPPEAFFGQGTRLTVV.

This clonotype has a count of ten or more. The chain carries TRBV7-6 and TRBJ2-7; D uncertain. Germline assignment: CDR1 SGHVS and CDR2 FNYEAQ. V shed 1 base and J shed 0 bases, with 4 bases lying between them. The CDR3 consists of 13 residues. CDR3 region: CASSLEVSYEQYV. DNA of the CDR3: TGTGCCAGCAGCTTAGAGGTCTCCTACGAGCAGTACGTC.

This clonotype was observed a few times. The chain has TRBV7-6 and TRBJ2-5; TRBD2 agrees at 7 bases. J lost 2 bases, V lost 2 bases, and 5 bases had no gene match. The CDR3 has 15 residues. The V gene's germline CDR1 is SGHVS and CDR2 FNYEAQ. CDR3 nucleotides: TGTGCCAGCAGCTTACTAGCGGCCTTTCAAGAGACCCAGTACTTC. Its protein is CASSLLAAFQETQYF.

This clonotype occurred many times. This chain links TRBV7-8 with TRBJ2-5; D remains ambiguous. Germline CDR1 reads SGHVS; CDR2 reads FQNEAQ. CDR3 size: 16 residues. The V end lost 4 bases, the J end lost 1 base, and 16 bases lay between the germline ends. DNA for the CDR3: TGTGCCAGCAGCTCTCCTGACATATCGGTCCAAGAGACCCAGTACTTC. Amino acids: CASSSPDISVQETQYF.

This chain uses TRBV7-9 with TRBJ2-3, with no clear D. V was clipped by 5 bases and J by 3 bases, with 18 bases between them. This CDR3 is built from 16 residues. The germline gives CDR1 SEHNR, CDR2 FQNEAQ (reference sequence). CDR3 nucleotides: TGTGCCAGCAGCCTTTCCGGCCGGATGAGGACAGATACGCAGTATTTT. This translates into CASSLSGRMRTDTQYF.